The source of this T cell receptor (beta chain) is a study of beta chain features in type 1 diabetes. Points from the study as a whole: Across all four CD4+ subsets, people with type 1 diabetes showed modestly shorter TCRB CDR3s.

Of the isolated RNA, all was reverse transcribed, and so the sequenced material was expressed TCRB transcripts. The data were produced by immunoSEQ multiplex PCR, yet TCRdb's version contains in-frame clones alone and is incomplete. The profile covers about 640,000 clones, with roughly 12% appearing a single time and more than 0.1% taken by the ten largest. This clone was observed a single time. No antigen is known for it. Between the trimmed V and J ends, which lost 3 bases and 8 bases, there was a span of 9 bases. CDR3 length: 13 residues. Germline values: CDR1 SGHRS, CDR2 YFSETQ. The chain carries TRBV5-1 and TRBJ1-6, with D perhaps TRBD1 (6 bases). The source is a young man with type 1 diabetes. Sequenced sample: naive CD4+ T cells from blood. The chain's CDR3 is CASSSNRDSPLHF. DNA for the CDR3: TGCGCCAGCAGCTCCAACAGGGATTCACCCCTCCACTTT.